This TCR beta chain was retrieved from a study of blood T cell repertoires in COVID-19. Assay used: immunoSEQ multiplex PCR; TCRdb lists only in-frame clones, some missing. The sample lists approximately 280,000 clones; 85% were seen once. Cohorts were assigned according to the clinical history that participants reported. The recovered donors of Cohort 3 showed two negative PCRs, clearance, or symptom resolution. The V gene lost 4 bases and the J gene lost 5 bases, with 11 bases spanning the gap. Germline V gene lookup returns CDR1 SGHAT and CDR2 FQDESV (reference sequence). This CDR3 has 14 amino acids.

Sequencing was performed on PBMCs or T cells enriched from blood (not recorded which). The chain links TRBV11-1 to TRBJ2-2; maybe TRBD2 (6 bases). The sequence derives from a woman in her fifties or sixties who had recovered from COVID-19. The chain's CDR3 is CASSWRGGTGELFF. As DNA, the CDR3 is TGTGCCAGCAGCTGGAGGGGTGGTACCGGGGAGCTGTTTTTT.